The 24 T cell receptor beta chains below come from one sample, sequenced in a study of cytomegalovirus exposure and HLA in healthy donors. A multiplex PCR was run with 60 Vbeta primers and 13 Jbeta primers. Method: immunoSEQ multiplex PCR; TCRdb's copy keeps in-frame clones and lacks some. The repertoire holds some 95,000 clones, with over 75% as singletons. Sequenced input: PBMCs. These receptors all stem from a man aged 50 to 60 in good health and CMV-seropositive.

The chain combines TRBV2 with TRBJ1-5, with 7 bases fitting TRBD1. J gave up 4 bases and V 6 bases, and 12 bases lay outside the gene matches. The CDR3 length is 16 residues. The germline gives CDR1 SNHLY, CDR2 FYNNEI. This CDR3 reads CASRGADRVGNQPQHF. In nucleotides, the CDR3 is TGTGCCAGCAGAGGGGCCGACAGGGTCGGTAATCAGCCCCAGCATTTT.

DNA of the CDR3: TGTGCCAGCAGCTCCGACGGGGACAATGAGCAGTTCTTC. It is translated as CASSSDGDNEQFF. The rearrangement uses TRBV6-5 and TRBJ2-1, with D perhaps matching TRBD2 (5 bases). This CDR3 has 13 amino acids. Trimming left V 6 bases short and J 5 bases short, with 11 bases between. Looked up from germline, CDR1 is MNHEY and CDR2 is SVGAGI.

The chain recombines TRBV25-1 with TRBJ2-5; 7 nucleotides align to TRBD1. Losses at the gene ends were 5 bases for V and 5 bases for J; bases not matched to a gene: 11. The germline V gene encodes CDR1 MGHDK and CDR2 SYGVNS. The CDR3 runs to 15 residues. The CDR3 DNA follows: TGTGCCAGCAGTAATCCCACCGGGACAGATGAGACCCAGTACTTC. Encoded protein: CASSNPTGTDETQYF.

V is TRBV9 and J is TRBJ1-3; 9 nucleotides agree with TRBD1. The J segment lost 4 bases and the V segment lost 3 bases, leaving 8 bases of the junction unmatched. The CDR3 has 16 residues. Germline values: CDR1 SGDLS, CDR2 YYNGEE. Here the CDR3 DNA reads TGTGCCAGCAGCGGACAACAGGGGGCCGGAGGAAACACCATATATTTT. Protein product: CASSGQQGAGGNTIYF.

CDR3 sequence reads: CASSFDRAVGYTF. CDR3 DNA: TGTGCCAGCAGCTTCGACAGGGCAGTGGGCTACACCTTC. V usage is TRBV6-5 and J usage is TRBJ1-2, with 7 bases identical to TRBD1. V lost 6 bases, J lost 8 bases, and 9 bases stayed unmatched. The CDR3 sequence is 13 residues long. CDR1 MNHEY and CDR2 SVGAGI come from the germline V gene.

The chain combines TRBV9 with TRBJ1-3; no definite D call. CDR1 is SGDLS, CDR2 YYNGEE, per germline. The CDR3 totals 12 residues. The V and J ends lost 2 bases and 4 bases respectively, with 4 bases between them. In DNA, the CDR3 is TGTGCCAGCAGCGTTAGCGGAAACACCATATATTTT. This codes for CASSVSGNTIYF.

V usage is TRBV6-5 and J usage is TRBJ1-1; D is perhaps TRBD1 (6 bases). Germline CDR1 reads MNHEY; CDR2 reads SVGAGI. CDR3 length equals 14 residues. The germline V and J ends were trimmed by 2 bases and 0 bases, with 7 bases remaining between them. The CDR3 DNA sequence: TGTGCCAGCAGTTACGGGACACTGAACACTGAAGCTTTCTTT. It codes for CASSYGTLNTEAFF.

The rearrangement links TRBV4-3 to TRBJ2-1; 13 bases agree with TRBD2. Germline loops: CDR1 LGHNA, CDR2 YSLEER. Germline trimming cut 1 base from V and 0 bases from J; bases unmatched to any gene: 9. This CDR3 region has 20 residues. In DNA form, the CDR3 reads TGCGCCAGCAGCCAAGGGATAGTACTAGCGGGAGGGGTCTCCTACAATGAGCAGTTCTTC. It encodes CASSQGIVLAGGVSYNEQFF.

A single count supports this clone. The chain links TRBV18 to TRBJ1-5; maybe TRBD1 (5 bases). Trimming removed 2 bases from V and 2 bases from J, with 10 bases in between. CDR1 and CDR2 (germline): KGHSH, LQKENI. This CDR3 is built from 15 residues. CDR3 bases: TGTGCCAGCTCACCAGGGGCTGTGGGCAATCAGCCCCAGCATTTT. It specifies CASSPGAVGNQPQHF.

This chain joins TRBV5-3 and TRBJ2-7; 8 bases align to TRBD2. TRBV5-3 is given ORF status, its function remaining uncertain. Unmatched junction bases numbered 19, after V lost 2 bases and J lost 0 bases. CDR3 length equals 20 residues. The CDR3 DNA reads TGTGCCAGAAGCTTCCATCGGAGTAGCGGGAACCCAGCCCCCTCCTACGAGCAGTACTTC. Protein: CARSFHRSSGNPAPSYEQYF.

This clone is a singleton in its sample. The chain links TRBV4-2 to TRBJ2-5, with D uncertain. The CDR3 spans 15 residues. From germline, CDR1 is LGHNA and CDR2 YNFKEQ. V was trimmed by 0 bases and J by 2 bases, leaving 10 bases between them. CDR3 DNA: TGTGCCAGCAGCCAAGAAGACACAAAACAAGAGACCCAGTACTTC. Its protein is CASSQEDTKQETQYF.

V gene TRBV10-3 combines with J gene TRBJ2-3, with 7 bases lining up with TRBD1. V gave up 10 bases and J gave up 5 bases; unmatched junction bases: 6. The CDR3 sequence is 12 residues long. Germline loops: CDR1 ENHRY, CDR2 SYGVKD. In DNA form, the CDR3 reads TGTGCCACCAGGGGGAGAGGAGATACGCAGTATTTT. As protein: CATRGRGDTQYF.

The V and J genes are TRBV28 and TRBJ1-2; possible D gene TRBD1, 5 bases. With 1 base removed from V and 6 bases from J, the gap between germline ends came to 15 bases. Germline CDR1 is MDHEN and CDR2 is SYDVKM. This CDR3 region has 15 residues. CDR3 nucleotide sequence: TGTGCCAGCAGTTTATTCCAGGGCGCAGGTAATGGCTACACCTTC. Its protein is CASSLFQGAGNGYTF.

The rearrangement joins TRBV11-1 to TRBJ1-1; 7 bases are shared with TRBD1. Germline V gene sequence: CDR1 SGHAT, CDR2 FQDESV (reference sequence). CDR3 length: 13 amino acids. Losses at the gene ends were 6 bases for V and 11 bases for J; bases not matched to a gene: 12. The DNA of the CDR3 is TGTGCCAGCAGGTCAAGGACAGGTTGTAAGGCTTTCTTT. This sequence encodes CASRSRTGCKAFF.

The chain joins TRBV6-5 to TRBJ1-3, with D hard to call. CDR1 is MNHEY and CDR2 is SVGAGI in the germline V gene. This CDR3 comprises 11 residues. V dropped 6 bases and J dropped 4 bases, with 4 bases sitting between them. CDR3 sequence: CASSRGNTIYF. CDR3 DNA: TGTGCCAGCAGCCGGGGAAACACCATATATTTT.

The chain combines TRBV5-1 with TRBJ1-2, with unresolved D. The ends were cut back, 0 bases at V and 8 bases at J, with 8 bases in the middle. The CDR3 spans 12 residues. Germline CDR1 and CDR2: SGHRS and YFSETQ. As DNA, the CDR3 is TGCGCCAGCAGCTTGGAACAAGAAGGCTACACCTTC. As protein: CASSLEQEGYTF.

This clone was counted once. The chain uses TRBV27 and TRBJ2-7; D might be TRBD2 (6 bases). Germline CDR1 MNHEY, CDR2 SMNVEV (reference sequence). This CDR3 comprises 16 residues. V shed 4 bases and J shed 1 base, with 17 bases lying between them. CDR3 coding DNA: TGTGCCAGCAGTTCCCGAGGGAGAGGGAGGTCCTACGAGCAGTACTTC. This encodes CASSSRGRGRSYEQYF.

The chain joins TRBV6-6 to TRBJ2-5; 7 nucleotides align to TRBD2. V lost 0 bases to trimming and J lost 1 base; unmatched junction nucleotides: 5. The CDR3 runs to 16 residues. Looked up from germline, CDR1 is MNHNY and CDR2 is SVGAGI (reference sequence). DNA of the CDR3: TGTGCCAGCAGTTACTCCGGGCGGGGGAGCCAAGAGACCCAGTACTTC. Its translation is CASSYSGRGSQETQYF.

This clone was seen a handful of times. V and J are TRBV27 and TRBJ2-5; 9 bases align to TRBD1. The CDR3 spans 15 residues. V was clipped by 5 bases and J by 5 bases; unmatched bases: 9. Germline V gene lookup returns CDR1 MNHEY and CDR2 SMNVEV (reference sequence). CDR3 region: CASSPWTGALETQYF. CDR3 sequence (DNA): TGTGCCAGCAGTCCATGGACAGGGGCGTTGGAGACCCAGTACTTC.

The chain couples TRBV7-2 to TRBJ1-1, with a possible D match to TRBD1 (5 bases). V was shortened by 1 base and J by 1 base, with 10 bases between the two germline ends. The CDR3 runs to 15 residues. Germline CDR1 reads SGHTA; CDR2 reads FQGNSA. The DNA of the CDR3 is TGTGCCAGCAGCTTAGTCGGCAGGGCGAACACTGAAGCTTTCTTT. This codes for CASSLVGRANTEAFF.

This clone has only a few counts. The genes are TRBV6-7 and TRBJ1-5; D perhaps matches TRBD1 (5 bases). TRBV6-7 is known as an ORF, though its function is uncertain. V lost 6 bases and J 2 bases, leaving 17 bases between the germline ends. The CDR3 spans 16 residues. Written as DNA, the CDR3 is TGTGCCAGCAGGCCCCAGGCGCTCAGGGGCAATCAGCCCCAGCATTTT. Translating gives CASRPQALRGNQPQHF.

This clone appeared a few times. The junction and the germline gene differ at one end; a read error may be behind it. The chain employs TRBV4-1 and TRBJ1-1; 7 bases are a match to TRBD1. CDR3 length: 14 residues. Germline assignment: CDR1 MGHRA and CDR2 YSYEKL. CDR3 protein: CASSKDRVNTEAFF. As DNA, the CDR3 is TGCGCCAGCAGCAAAGACAGGGTGAACACTGAAGCTTTCTTT.

The chain employs TRBV4-2 and TRBJ1-1, with 9 nucleotides matching TRBD1. This CDR3 is 14 amino acids long. The germline V gene encodes CDR1 LGHNA and CDR2 YNFKEQ. V lost 2 bases, J lost 7 bases, and 5 bases stayed unmatched. This CDR3 is CASSQTGTGFEAFF. In DNA form, the CDR3 reads TGTGCCAGCAGCCAAACCGGGACAGGGTTTGAAGCTTTCTTT.

The chain carries TRBV27 and TRBJ1-6, with TRBD1 matching 11 bases. CDR3 length equals 14 residues. Germline values: CDR1 MNHEY, CDR2 SMNVEV (reference sequence). Trimming cost V 5 bases and J 11 bases; bases outside gene matches: 5. The CDR3 reads CASSPQGQGAPLHF. The CDR3 DNA follows: TGTGCCAGCAGTCCACAGGGACAGGGGGCACCCCTCCACTTT.